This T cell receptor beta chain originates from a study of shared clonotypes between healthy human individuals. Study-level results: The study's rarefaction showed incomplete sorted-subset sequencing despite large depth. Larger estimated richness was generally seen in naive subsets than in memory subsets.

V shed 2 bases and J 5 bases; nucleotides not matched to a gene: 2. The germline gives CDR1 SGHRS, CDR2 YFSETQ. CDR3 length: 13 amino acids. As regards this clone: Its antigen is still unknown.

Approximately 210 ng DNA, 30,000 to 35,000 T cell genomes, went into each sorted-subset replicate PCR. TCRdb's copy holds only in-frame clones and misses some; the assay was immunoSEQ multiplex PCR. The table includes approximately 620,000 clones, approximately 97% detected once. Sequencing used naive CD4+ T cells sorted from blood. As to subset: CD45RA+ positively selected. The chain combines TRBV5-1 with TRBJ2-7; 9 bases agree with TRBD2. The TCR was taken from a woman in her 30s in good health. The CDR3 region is CASSFLAGDEQYF. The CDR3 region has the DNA TGCGCCAGCAGCTTCTTAGCGGGAGACGAGCAGTACTTC.